Below are 30 T cell receptor beta chains sequenced from a single sample in a study of T cells after yellow fever vaccination. MiXCR, applied by TCRdb to the 5' RACE reads, yields one record per CDR3 protein. This sample has about 340,000 distinct CDR3 sequences; about 12% occur once, and the top ten carry about 3%. The source material was CD4+ T cells sorted from PBMCs, sampled 15 days after the yellow fever booster vaccination. These TCRs come from a man between 18 and 35 years old who received the YFV17D yellow fever vaccine.

The chain couples TRBV29-1 to TRBJ2-2; 9 bases map to TRBD1. The J segment lost 0 bases and the V segment lost 5 bases, leaving 4 bases of the junction unmatched. Germline CDR1 reads SQVTM; CDR2 reads ANQGSEA. The CDR3 is 15 residues long. CDR3 nucleotide sequence: TGCAGCGTTAGACAGGGGGGATCGAACACCGGGGAGCTGTTTTTT. It encodes CSVRQGGSNTGELFF.

This chain uses TRBV5-4 with TRBJ2-3; 7 bases map to TRBD2. Germline CDR1 and CDR2: SGHNT and YYREEE (reference sequence). CDR3 length: 14 residues. Losses at the gene ends were 0 bases for V and 11 bases for J; bases not matched to a gene: 9. CDR3 sequence reads: CASSLGGGSDEQYF. CDR3 DNA: TGTGCCAGCAGCTTGGGGGGGGGTTCAGATGAGCAGTATTTT.

The chain has TRBV4-1 and TRBJ2-5, with unresolved D. Per the germline V gene, CDR1 is MGHRA and CDR2 is YSYEKL. CDR3 length equals 15 residues. Trimming took 6 bases from V and 5 from J, leaving 19 bases between them. In DNA, the CDR3 is TGCGCCAGCAGATTGGGCGGCATTTTGAGCGAGACCCAGTACTTC. Translating gives CASRLGGILSETQYF.

This clonotype was counted only a few times. The chain links TRBV5-8 to TRBJ1-5; D is unresolved. This CDR3 has 16 amino acids. Germline V gene sequence: CDR1 SGHTS, CDR2 YDEGEE. The V end was cut by 1 base, the J end by 0 bases, with 11 bases between. CDR3 DNA: TGTGCCAGCAGCTTGTGGGCAGGTTCTAGCAATCAGCCCCAGCATTTT. Its translation: CASSLWAGSSNQPQHF.

This clonotype was seen a few times. The chain employs TRBV12-3 or TRBV12-4 and TRBJ2-3; 8 bases line up with TRBD1. Trimming removed 7 bases from V and 1 base from J; junction bases left unmatched: 4. The CDR3 extends over 14 amino acids. The CDR3 protein is CASNQGAGTDTQYF. For the CDR3, the DNA is TGTGCCAGCAATCAGGGGGCGGGCACAGATACGCAGTATTTT.

This clonotype was detected only a few times. The chain joins TRBV7-7 to TRBJ2-1, with 7 bases matching TRBD2. V was pared by 6 bases and J by 9 bases, with 11 bases of the junction left unmatched. CDR1 SSHAT and CDR2 FNYEAQ come from the germline V gene (reference sequence). The CDR3 contains 14 residues. CDR3 in amino acids: CASSPGLPGGEQFF. CDR3 nucleotides: TGTGCCAGCAGTCCCGGACTCCCGGGAGGTGAGCAGTTCTTC.

This clonotype was seen more than once but under ten times. The genes are TRBV5-1 and TRBJ2-3; a weak D match, TRBD1 (6 bases). This CDR3 has 15 residues. Germline V gene lookup returns CDR1 SGHRS and CDR2 YFSETQ. V was trimmed by 3 bases and J by 2 bases, leaving 13 bases between them. The CDR3 is CASSSQGRNTDTQYF. The CDR3 bases are TGCGCCAGCAGCTCCCAGGGGCGGAACACAGATACGCAGTATTTT.

The chain has TRBV9 and TRBJ1-2; weak D call: TRBD1 (5 bases). The CDR3 covers 12 residues. CDR1 SGDLS and CDR2 YYNGEE come from the germline V gene. Trimming left V 4 bases short and J 7 bases short, with 11 bases between. CDR3 protein: CASSPLGGGYTF. Written as DNA, the CDR3 is TGTGCCAGCAGCCCCTTGGGGGGTGGCTACACCTTC. Supplemented by reference TRBV9 and TRBJ1-2, the full variable domain reads DSGVTQTPKHLITATGQRVTLRCSPRSGDLSVYWYQQSLDQGLQFLIQYYNGEERAKGNILERFSAQQFPDLHSELNLSSLELGDSALYFCASSPLGGGYTFGSGTRLTVV.

This clonotype has a single count. The chain carries TRBV7-2 and TRBJ1-5; D is uncertain. Per the germline V gene, CDR1 is SGHTA and CDR2 is FQGNSA. The CDR3 covers 14 residues. Between the trimmed V and J ends, which lost 6 bases and 10 bases, there was a span of 19 bases. For the CDR3, the DNA is TGTGCCAGCAGTTTCGACGGAGATAGAGGACCCCAGCATTTT. Encoded protein: CASSFDGDRGPQHF. The whole variable domain, remainder taken from reference TRBV7-2 and TRBJ1-5, is GAGVSQSPSNKVTEKGKDVELRCDPISGHTALYWYRQSLGQGLEFLIYFQGNSAPDKSGLPSDRFSAERTGGSVSTLTIQRTQQEDSAVYLCASSFDGDRGPQHFGDGTRLSIL.

The chain couples TRBV3-1 to TRBJ1-5; D perhaps matches TRBD1 (5 bases). Germline V CDR1 and CDR2: LGHDT, YNNKEL (reference sequence). CDR3 length equals 13 residues. V was clipped by 4 bases and J by 9 bases, with 13 bases between them. CDR3 in DNA: TGTGCCAGCAGCCTGGAGGGGCTAGGGCCCCAGCATTTT. It yields the protein CASSLEGLGPQHF.

This chain joins TRBV12-3 or TRBV12-4 and TRBJ2-4, with D possibly being TRBD1 (5 bases). Trimming removed 5 bases at V and 10 bases at J, with 9 bases between. The CDR3 spans 11 residues. The CDR3 reads CASSTTVIQYF. The DNA of the CDR3 is TGTGCCAGCAGTACGACAGTAATTCAGTACTTC.

The V gene is TRBV5-1, the J gene TRBJ1-2; D uncertain. V was trimmed by 4 bases and J by 4 bases, leaving 20 bases between them. This CDR3 spans 16 amino acids. The germline V gene has CDR1 SGHRS and CDR2 YFSETQ. DNA of the CDR3: TGCGCCAGCAGCCAGTCCGCCCCGGGGATACTCTATGGCTACACCTTC. Protein sequence: CASSQSAPGILYGYTF. Full variable domain (rest looked up from reference TRBV5-1 and TRBJ1-2): KAGVTQTPRYLIKTRGQQVTLSCSPISGHRSVSWYQQTPGQGLQFLFEYFSETQRNKGNFPGRFSGRQFSNSRSEMNVSTLELGDSALYLCASSQSAPGILYGYTFGSGTRLTVV.

This chain links TRBV19 with TRBJ2-4; D unclear. The CDR3 consists of 14 residues. Germline CDR1 reads LNHDA; CDR2 reads SQIVND (reference sequence). V shed 6 bases and J shed 3 bases, with 12 bases lying between them. The CDR3 nucleotides are TGTGCCAGTAGGAACGCGCTGGGCAAAAACATTCAGTACTTC. Amino acids: CASRNALGKNIQYF.

This clonotype was detected ten times or more. The J gene is TRBJ2-1, the V gene TRBV7-2; 13 bases agree with TRBD2. The trim removed 0 bases at V and 1 base at J, leaving 3 bases unmatched. CDR3 length equals 18 residues. The germline gives CDR1 SGHTA, CDR2 FQGNSA. CDR3 region: CASSLASTSGGSYNEQFF. In nucleotides, the CDR3 is TGTGCCAGCAGCTTAGCCTCGACTAGCGGGGGGTCCTACAATGAGCAGTTCTTC.

V gene TRBV28 combines with J gene TRBJ2-7; D is possibly TRBD2 (6 bases). Germline V lookup: CDR1 MDHEN, CDR2 SYDVKM. Trimming pared 5 bases from V and 2 bases from J, leaving 16 bases between. CDR3 length: 15 residues. The CDR3: CASSPAGRPPYEQYV. The DNA for the CDR3 is TGTGCCAGCAGTCCCGCGGGGAGGCCTCCCTACGAGCAGTACGTC.

The chain joins TRBV20-1 to TRBJ2-5; 10 positions agree with TRBD2. The CDR3 spans 14 residues. The V segment lost 5 bases and the J segment 6 bases; nucleotides outside the gene matches: 9. Germline CDR1 reads DFQATT; CDR2 reads SNEGSKA (reference sequence). CDR3 in amino acids: CSAYPAGGPQTQYF. As DNA, the CDR3 is TGCAGTGCTTACCCAGCGGGGGGGCCGCAGACCCAGTACTTC.

The rearrangement links TRBV6-2 or TRBV6-3 to TRBJ1-6; D remains unclear. Germline CDR1 reads MNHEY; CDR2 reads SVGEGT. Trimming took off 2 bases at V and 8 bases at J, with 10 bases between the two ends. The CDR3 is 14 residues long. CDR3 nucleotides: TGTGCCAGCAGTTACATCGGGGTGGATTCACCCCTCCACTTT. It translates to CASSYIGVDSPLHF.

In its sample, this clonotype was seen many times. The chain is built from TRBV9 and TRBJ2-5; D is perhaps TRBD2 (7 bases). V was trimmed by 0 bases and J by 5 bases, leaving 14 bases between them. Germline CDR1 reads SGDLS; CDR2 reads YYNGEE. The CDR3 extends over 15 amino acids. Written as DNA, the CDR3 is TGTGCCAGCAGCGTAGGGGCGGGGGCAGGGGAGACCCAGTACTTC. Residues: CASSVGAGAGETQYF.

This clonotype turned up a few times. The chain joins TRBV9 to TRBJ1-1; 11 bases are a match to TRBD1. Germline V gene data show CDR1 as SGDLS and CDR2 as YYNGEE. Trimming took 3 bases from V and 4 from J; bases not matched to a gene: 8. CDR3 length equals 16 residues. Written as DNA, the CDR3 is TGTGCCAGCAGCGCCGATTTGGGGACAGGGGGCACTGAAGCTTTCTTT. It yields the protein CASSADLGTGGTEAFF.

This sequence joins TRBV9 and TRBJ1-5; a possible D gene is TRBD1 (6 bases). V lost 1 base to trimming and J lost 7 bases, with 15 bases between them. Germline V gene lookup returns CDR1 SGDLS and CDR2 YYNGEE. The CDR3 spans 15 residues. The CDR3 sequence: CASSVLGGLGQPQHF. CDR3 DNA sequence: TGTGCCAGCAGCGTACTTGGGGGGCTGGGGCAGCCCCAGCATTTT.

V and J are TRBV18 and TRBJ2-1; the D is unclear. Trimming left V 3 bases short and J 10 bases short, with 7 bases between. The CDR3 has 11 amino acids. Germline V gene data show CDR1 as KGHSH and CDR2 as LQKENI. The CDR3 loop is CASSPQREQFF. CDR3 coding DNA: TGTGCCAGCTCACCCCAACGCGAGCAGTTCTTC.

V and J are TRBV6-5 and TRBJ2-5, with D perhaps matching TRBD1 (5 bases). The CDR3 extends over 13 amino acids. Trimming stripped 2 bases from V and 9 bases from J, with 13 bases between. Germline CDR1 is MNHEY and CDR2 is SVGAGI. The CDR3 nucleotides read TGTGCCAGCAGTTACGGCAGGGAAGGACCCCAGTACTTC. The encoded protein is CASSYGREGPQYF.

Here the CDR3 DNA reads TGTGCCAGCAGCCAAGAAGGCAGGGCAGTCAGCTCCTACGAGCAGTACTTC. It is translated as CASSQEGRAVSSYEQYF. The rearrangement joins TRBV4-2 to TRBJ2-7; tentatively, D is TRBD1 (5 bases). This CDR3 comprises 17 residues. Trimming shortened V by 0 bases and J by 0 bases, and 15 bases separated the two germline ends. Germline V CDR1 and CDR2: LGHNA, YNFKEQ.

V gene TRBV2 combines with J gene TRBJ1-1; 8 bases map to TRBD1. V was clipped by 6 bases and J by 3 bases; unmatched bases: 3. This CDR3 is 13 amino acids long. Germline-derived CDR1 and CDR2 are SNHLY and FYNNEI. Here the CDR3 reads CASRAQGDTEAFF. The CDR3 nucleotides are TGTGCCAGCAGAGCACAGGGGGACACTGAAGCTTTCTTT. The whole variable domain, remainder taken from reference TRBV2 and TRBJ1-1, is EPEVTQTPSHQVTQMGQEVILRCVPISNHLYFYWYRQILGQKVEFLVSFYNNEISEKSEIFDDQFSVERPDGSNFTLKIRSTKLEDSAMYFCASRAQGDTEAFFGQGTRLTVV.

In this sample, this clonotype turned up a few times. In DNA, the CDR3 is TGTGCCTGGACGACCCCGGGGGCCCCCTACAATGAGCAGTTCTTC. Amino acid sequence: CAWTTPGAPYNEQFF. The rearrangement joins TRBV30 to TRBJ2-1; D could derive from TRBD1 or TRBD2 (6 bases each). The CDR3 contains 15 residues. V lost 4 bases to trimming and J lost 2 bases, with 15 bases between them. Per the germline V gene, CDR1 is GTSNPN and CDR2 is SVGIG (reference sequence).

This clonotype has just a few counts. J is TRBJ2-1 and V is TRBV11-2; 9 bases line up with TRBD2. V lost 5 bases to trimming and J lost 2 bases; unmatched junction nucleotides: 7. The CDR3 consists of 16 residues. Looked up from germline, CDR1 is SGHAT and CDR2 is FQNNGV. Written as DNA, the CDR3 is TGTGCCAGCAGCCGGCGGAGCGGGGGGCCCTACAATGAGCAGTTCTTC. Residues: CASSRRSGGPYNEQFF.

This clonotype was counted a few times. V is TRBV9 and J is TRBJ1-1; a weak D match, TRBD1 (5 bases). The CDR3 sequence is 12 residues long. V was pared by 4 bases and J by 6 bases, with 10 bases between. Germline V lookup: CDR1 SGDLS, CDR2 YYNGEE. CDR3 sequence reads: CASSPRGAEAFF. CDR3 coding DNA: TGTGCCAGCAGCCCCCGGGGGGCTGAAGCTTTCTTT.

The table lists this clonotype with many counts. This chain uses TRBV27 with TRBJ2-1, with 9 bases that match TRBD1. Germline values: CDR1 MNHEY, CDR2 SMNVEV (reference sequence). V shed 2 bases and J 8 bases; nucleotides not matched to a gene: 4. CDR3 size: 14 residues. The CDR3 bases are TGTGCCAGCAGTTTACGGACAGGGGCGGATGAGCAGTTCTTC. Residues: CASSLRTGADEQFF.

J is TRBJ1-6 and V is TRBV5-1; TRBD1 aligns across 7 bases. The germline V gene encodes CDR1 SGHRS and CDR2 YFSETQ. Trimming removed 1 base from V and 1 base from J; junction bases left unmatched: 8. This CDR3 has 18 residues. The CDR3 loop reads CASSLSAGGSSYNSPLHF. CDR3 sequence (DNA): TGCGCCAGCAGCTTGTCGGCAGGGGGATCGTCCTATAATTCACCCCTCCACTTT.

This clonotype was seen a handful of times. V is TRBV19 and J is TRBJ2-1; the match to TRBD1 covers 7 bases. The germline CDR1 and CDR2 sequences are LNHDA and SQIVND (reference sequence). With V trimmed by 4 bases and J by 5 bases, 5 bases remained unmatched. This CDR3 comprises 14 residues. CDR3 in DNA: TGTGCCAGTAGTAAACAGGGGTGGGACAATGAGCAGTTCTTC. Its translation: CASSKQGWDNEQFF.